These 23 T cell receptor beta chains originate from one sample sequenced in a study of T cell responses to AZD1222 COVID-19 vaccine. TCRdb's table, derived via immunoSEQ multiplex PCR, lists solely in-frame clones and lacks some. The sample consists of under 200,000 clones, under 95% of them appearing once. The sample here was peripheral blood, taken on day 0 of AZD1222 vaccination. Every receptor here comes from an adult in good health.

V and J are TRBV19 and TRBJ2-1; D is uncertain. Germline CDR1 and CDR2: LNHDA and SQIVND (reference sequence). The CDR3 spans 15 residues. Between the trimmed V and J ends, which lost 3 bases and 7 bases, there was a span of 16 bases. CDR3 amino acids: CASSMFRTLFNEQFF. The CDR3, as DNA: TGTGCCAGTAGTATGTTCCGGACCCTCTTTAATGAGCAGTTCTTC.

A single count supports this clone. The chain joins TRBV6-6 to TRBJ2-2; the D gene is possibly TRBD1 (6 bases). V lost 7 bases, J lost 4 bases, and 16 bases lay in between. From germline, CDR1 is MNHNY and CDR2 SVGAGI (reference sequence). This CDR3 is 15 amino acids long. CDR3 bases: TGTGCCAGCACCTTCAGCACAGGGCGCACCGGGGAGCTGTTTTTT. Translated: CASTFSTGRTGELFF.

The V call is TRBV28, the J call TRBJ1-5; 8 nucleotides match TRBD1. The CDR3 contains 17 residues. Trimming at V came to 5 bases and at J to 0 bases, leaving 9 bases not matched to a gene. The germline V gene encodes CDR1 MDHEN and CDR2 SYDVKM. The CDR3, as DNA: TGTGCCAGCAGTAAGCGACAGGGGACCGATAGCAATCAGCCCCAGCATTTT. Its protein is CASSKRQGTDSNQPQHF.

This clone came up once. The chain couples TRBV25-1 to TRBJ2-7; perhaps TRBD2 as D (6 bases). V shed 0 bases and J shed 2 bases, with 11 bases lying between them. Germline-derived CDR1 and CDR2 are MGHDK and SYGVNS. CDR3 size: 15 residues. The CDR3 DNA reads as TGTGCCAGCAGTGAATACGGGGGTTCCCCCTACGAGCAGTACTTC. Translation: CASSEYGGSPYEQYF.

The rearrangement links TRBV10-2 to TRBJ2-3; the match to TRBD2 covers 14 bases. After removal of 5 bases from V and 2 bases from J, the junction contained 3 bases not matched to a gene. The CDR3 extends over 16 amino acids. Per the germline V gene, CDR1 is WSHSY and CDR2 is SAAADI. CDR3 loop: CASSRTSGRNTDTQYF. CDR3 coding DNA: TGCGCCAGCAGTCGGACTAGCGGGAGGAACACAGATACGCAGTATTTT.

The V and J genes are TRBV28 and TRBJ2-7; D is ambiguous. The ends were cut back, 3 bases at V and 6 bases at J, with 15 bases in the middle. Germline values: CDR1 MDHEN, CDR2 SYDVKM. CDR3 length equals 14 residues. The CDR3 loop reads CASSFPSTSGEQYF. Written as DNA, the CDR3 is TGTGCCAGCAGTTTCCCCTCAACCTCGGGCGAGCAGTACTTC.

The chain employs TRBV29-1 and TRBJ2-7, with 8 positions matching TRBD2. J gave up 5 bases and V 2 bases, and 8 bases lay outside the gene matches. The CDR3 is 14 residues long. Germline V lookup: CDR1 SQVTM, CDR2 ANQGSEA. CDR3 protein: CSVEKGTRGDEQYF. The DNA of the CDR3 is TGCAGCGTTGAAAAGGGGACTAGAGGGGACGAGCAGTACTTC.

This chain joins TRBV30 and TRBJ2-1, with 7 bases matching TRBD1. Per the germline V gene, CDR1 is GTSNPN and CDR2 is SVGIG (reference sequence). The V segment lost 3 bases and the J segment 16 bases; nucleotides outside the gene matches: 12. The CDR3 consists of 12 residues. CDR3 sequence (DNA): TGTGCCTGGAGGATTAGGGGGCAGGGGGTCTTCTTC. The encoded protein is CAWRIRGQGVFF.

The V gene is TRBV5-1, the J gene TRBJ2-5; D not resolved. The germline V and J ends were trimmed by 0 bases and 5 bases, with 5 bases remaining between them. The germline CDR1 and CDR2 sequences are SGHRS and YFSETQ. CDR3 length: 12 amino acids. The CDR3 here is CASSLVGETQYF. The DNA of the CDR3 is TGCGCCAGCAGCTTGGTCGGCGAGACCCAGTACTTC.

This sequence joins TRBV5-4 and TRBJ2-7, with D perhaps matching TRBD1 (5 bases). The CDR3 loop spans 14 amino acids. Germline CDR1 reads SGHNT; CDR2 reads YYREEE (reference sequence). V lost 3 bases and J 5 bases, leaving 15 bases between the germline ends. CDR3 coding DNA: TGTGCCAGCAGCTCTGACAGCCAAAGGCACGAGCAGTACTTC. Translated: CASSSDSQRHEQYF.

The V and J genes are TRBV7-3 and TRBJ2-2; D is undetermined. In germline, CDR1 is SGHTA, CDR2 FQGTGA. This CDR3 is 13 amino acids long. V was clipped by 3 bases and J by 4 bases, with 6 bases between them. For the CDR3, the DNA is TGTGCCAGCAGCTTCACGCGCACCGGGGAGCTGTTTTTT. Amino acid sequence: CASSFTRTGELFF. Supplemented by reference TRBV7-3 and TRBJ2-2, the full variable domain reads GAGVSQTPSNKVTEKGKYVELRCDPISGHTALYWYRQSLGQGPEFLIYFQGTGAADDSGLPNDRFFAVRPEGSVSTLKIQRTERGDSAVYLCASSFTRTGELFFGEGSRLTVL.

The chain has TRBV20-1 and TRBJ1-2, with D hard to call. V was clipped by 3 bases and J by 0 bases, with 8 bases between them. The germline CDR1 and CDR2 sequences are DFQATT and SNEGSKA (reference sequence). The CDR3 contains 13 residues. CDR3 amino acids: CSASLGSNYGYTF. The CDR3 region has the DNA TGCAGTGCTAGTCTTGGCTCTAACTATGGCTACACCTTC.

This chain connects TRBV19 to TRBJ2-1; TRBD1 matches 9 bases. After removal of 3 bases from V and 10 bases from J, the junction contained 10 bases not matched to a gene. This CDR3 is 15 amino acids long. Per the germline V gene, CDR1 is LNHDA and CDR2 is SQIVND (reference sequence). In nucleotides, the CDR3 is TGTGCCAGTAGTATGACCGGGGGACAGGGTTTAGAGCAGTTCTTC. This sequence encodes CASSMTGGQGLEQFF.

The V and J genes are TRBV25-1 and TRBJ2-7; 8 bases fit TRBD1. Trimming took 6 bases from V and 6 from J; bases not matched to a gene: 10. CDR1 and CDR2 from the germline V gene are MGHDK and SYGVNS. The CDR3 runs 14 residues. The DNA of the CDR3 is TGTGCCAGCAGAGAGGGGCAGGGGGCTTCCGAGCAGTACTTC. This gives the protein CASREGQGASEQYF.

CDR3 region: CASSLGYKDRGTDTQYF. CDR3 DNA: TGTGCCAGCAGCTTGGGGTATAAGGACAGGGGCACAGATACGCAGTATTTT. V gene TRBV11-3 combines with J gene TRBJ2-3; 8 positions agree with TRBD1. The germline V gene has CDR1 SGHNT and CDR2 YENEEA. The CDR3 runs to 17 residues. J lost 1 base, V lost 3 bases, and 9 bases had no gene match.

The chain recombines TRBV3-1 (or the pseudogene TRBV3-2) with TRBJ1-2; D possibly corresponds to TRBD1 (5 bases). Germline V CDR1 and CDR2: LGHDT, YNNKEL (reference sequence). Trimming took off 3 bases at V and 8 bases at J, with 16 bases between the two ends. CDR3 length: 14 amino acids. CDR3: CASSQSGGERGYTF. The CDR3 DNA reads TGTGCCAGCAGCCAGAGTGGGGGGGAGAGAGGCTACACCTTC.

The chain combines TRBV19 with TRBJ1-6; D ambiguous. Trimming stripped 7 bases from V and 6 bases from J, with 13 bases between. Germline V CDR1 and CDR2: LNHDA, SQIVND (reference sequence). The CDR3 has 14 residues. The CDR3 DNA reads TGTGCCAGTAACCCGGGCCCAAGTAATTCACCCCTCCACTTT. It specifies CASNPGPSNSPLHF.

The rearrangement uses TRBV7-3 and TRBJ2-2, with D unresolved. Per germline, CDR1 SGHTA and CDR2 FQGTGA. The CDR3 consists of 13 residues. Trimming left V 5 bases short and J 8 bases short, with 12 bases between. The CDR3 DNA sequence: TGTGCCAGCAGCGCTATACCGAGGGGGGAGCTGTTTTTT. Its protein product is CASSAIPRGELFF. Drawing the rest from reference TRBV7-3 and TRBJ2-2, the complete variable domain is GAGVSQTPSNKVTEKGKYVELRCDPISGHTALYWYRQSLGQGPEFLIYFQGTGAADDSGLPNDRFFAVRPEGSVSTLKIQRTERGDSAVYLCASSAIPRGELFFGEGSRLTVL.

The chain is built from TRBV5-4 and TRBJ2-7, with TRBD2 identical over 11 bases. The CDR3 length is 15 residues. Germline loops: CDR1 SGHNT, CDR2 YYREEE (reference sequence). Losses at the gene ends were 4 bases for V and 1 base for J; bases not matched to a gene: 4. In DNA form, the CDR3 reads TGTGCCAGCAGCGCCACTAGCGGGAGTTCCTACGAGCAGTACTTC. Protein product: CASSATSGSSYEQYF.

V and J are TRBV5-1 and TRBJ2-7; 10 positions agree with TRBD2. The ends lost 0 bases at V and 6 bases at J; junction bases unmatched: 6. The CDR3 totals 15 residues. Germline V gene sequence: CDR1 SGHRS, CDR2 YFSETQ. The CDR3 region is CASSLVLAGEREQYF. In DNA, the CDR3 is TGCGCCAGCAGCTTGGTCCTAGCGGGAGAACGCGAGCAGTACTTC.

The genes are TRBV7-3 and TRBJ2-1; no definite D call. Looked up from germline, CDR1 is SGHTA and CDR2 is FQGTGA. The ends were cut back, 3 bases at V and 0 bases at J, with 9 bases in the middle. This CDR3 has 15 amino acids. The CDR3 region has the DNA TGTGCCAGCAGCTTGGGCACGAGCTCCTACAATGAGCAGTTCTTC. Translation gives CASSLGTSSYNEQFF.

This chain joins TRBV7-6 and TRBJ2-3; no clear D gene. The CDR3 extends over 15 amino acids. V was cut by 5 bases and J by 3 bases, with 15 bases left in between. CDR1 and CDR2 (germline): SGHVS, FNYEAQ. CDR3 amino acids: CASSPFRFETDTQYF. In DNA form, the CDR3 reads TGTGCCAGCAGCCCCTTTAGATTCGAAACAGATACGCAGTATTTT.

The V and J genes are TRBV4-2 and TRBJ2-7; maybe TRBD2 (5 bases). Germline assignment: CDR1 LGHNA and CDR2 YNFKEQ. V dropped 1 base and J dropped 2 bases, with 12 bases sitting between them. The CDR3 is 15 residues long. The CDR3 loop is CASSQGTREAYEQYF. As DNA, the CDR3 is TGTGCCAGCAGCCAAGGTACCCGGGAAGCCTACGAGCAGTACTTC.